This TCR beta chain was identified in a study of control samples from healthy donors and cancer patients. The assay was immunoSEQ multiplex PCR, and TCRdb's table has in-frame clones only and misses some. The sample has roughly 76,000 clones, 94% seen once. CDR1 is GTSNPN and CDR2 is SVGIG in the germline V gene (reference sequence). V was trimmed by 0 bases and J by 7 bases, leaving 13 bases between them. The CDR3 is made up of 13 amino acids. The clonotype was recovered from a woman aged 35 to 49 in good health. The sequenced sample was blood. The chain recombines TRBV30 with TRBJ2-7; D gene unclear. The CDR3 sequence is CAWSVDIPREQYF. The CDR3, as DNA: TGTGCCTGGAGTGTCGACATTCCGAGGGAGCAGTACTTC.